This section outlines one TCR beta chain sequence together with its context. Antigen unknown. This entry belongs to a study of graft-versus-host responses after intestinal transplantation. Germline CDR1 SGHTA, CDR2 FQGNSA. Trimming shortened V by 4 bases and J by 0 bases, and 2 bases separated the two germline ends. The CDR3 covers 12 residues. Generated by immunoSEQ multiplex PCR, the TCRdb table keeps only in-frame clones and is missing some. Among around 100,000 clones listed, roughly 90% were seen once. The chain joins TRBV7-2 to TRBJ2-3, with D unresolved. This receptor was taken from a human donor who was the organ donor for an intestinal transplant. This material consisted of unstimulated CD4+ T cells sorted from spleen or lymph node cells, taken before transplant. Written as DNA, the CDR3 is TGTGCCAGCAGCTCTAGCACAGATACGCAGTATTTT. Its protein is CASSSSTDTQYF.